Listed here are 2 T cell receptor beta chains from one sample, sequenced in a study of identical twins. TCRdb ran MiXCR on the 5' RACE reads and lists one entry per CDR3 protein. The sample carries more than 600,000 distinct CDR3 sequences, 15% to 20% recorded once. The same data also went into a second study, on T cells expressing NK-cell markers.

Sequenced input: PBMCs. The receptors come from a woman between 18 and 30 years old in good health.

This clonotype was seen more than once but under ten times. The chain combines TRBV12-3 or TRBV12-4 with TRBJ1-2; the match to TRBD1 covers 12 bases. The V and J ends lost 7 bases and 7 bases, in that order; junction bases with no gene match: 13. The CDR3 runs to 16 residues. CDR3 in amino acids: CASNRPGQGAEGGYTF. The CDR3 DNA is TGTGCCAGCAATCGACCGGGACAGGGGGCTGAAGGTGGCTACACCTTC.

This clonotype has just a few counts. The chain links TRBV4-3 to TRBJ1-1, with D hard to call. There are 14 residues in the CDR3. Trimming took 1 base from V and 4 from J, leaving 10 bases between them. The germline CDR1 and CDR2 sequences are LGHNA and YSLEER. CDR3 DNA sequence: TGCGCCAGCAGCCAAGGTTCCTGGGGCACTGAAGCTTTCTTT. This sequence encodes CASSQGSWGTEAFF.